This TCR beta chain derives from a study of cytomegalovirus exposure and HLA in healthy donors (TCRdb year 2017). Study-level background: In an earlier analysis of approximately 640 of the donors, roughly 300 Gb of sequence data and 120 million or so unique TCR beta sequences from roughly 190 million T cells were reported. Approximately 310 gigabases of sequencing data and roughly 81 million unique TCR sequences made up an early release that covered about 640 HLA-typed donors. The genetic ancestry cluster associated with self-reported Caucasian donors included over 80% of the roughly 380 genotyped donors. The study aimed to test whether cataloging public T cell receptors could reveal signatures of past pathogen exposure. Using immunosequencing, the study profiled T cell repertoires from 640 or so subjects and related those repertoires to cytomegalovirus serostatus. In addition to the first cohort of 666 subjects, a separate validation cohort of approximately 130 different subjects was used. To predict cytomegalovirus infection status, the study brought together high-throughput TCR immunosequencing, statistical association of individual TCRs with disease status, and machine learning. A later analysis re-examined previously published TCR beta repertoires from several hundred donors and added high-resolution HLA genotyping to investigate patterns of TCR occurrence. In the later analysis, no new phenotypic data were used to find candidate immune exposures; instead, reliance was placed on TCR beta sequences and their occurrence across donors. To decide whether each TCR beta V gene segment behaved as functional or pseudogenic, an earlier analysis of some 600 of the donors relied on high-throughput TCR beta sequencing. Alongside the repertoire data, information on donor age, sex, ethnicity and CMV serostatus was compiled. In a later genetic analysis, genome-wide SNP genotypes for about three fifths of the roughly 670 donors were used, and that subset was treated as a discovery cohort. Every discovery cohort repertoire had been produced on one sequencing platform. HLA typing included class I and class II loci at four-digit resolution. Typing coverage varied by locus: about 629-640 donors for A, B, C, DRB1 and DQB1; approximately 500 for DQA1; more than 600 for DPA1; 450 to 480 for DPB1. Because of strong linkage in the cohort, 5 or 6 DR-DQ haplotypes were treated as single units for association and clustering. Among 300 to 500 genotyped donors of the cohort, an average of approximately 240,000 unique TCR beta nucleotide sequences was sequenced per donor, of which about 18% were non-productive. Study-wide conclusions, independent of this receptor: The study gave a list of some 150 TCR beta chains associated with cytomegalovirus. A cluster of highly shared sequence variants was judged likely to represent a technical artifact of the sequencing pipeline. Because HLA typing was unavailable for some donors at each locus, only the typed subset was used in association tests. Immune exposure information for the cohort was limited to CMV serostatus. Strong co-occurrence of HLA alleles, especially DR and DQ, made assigning TCR associations to individual alleles difficult. In a later analysis, TCR association rates were found to vary across HLA loci, with the most associated TCRs seen for DRB1 alleles and the fewest for HLA-C alleles. Several of the top co-occurrence clusters appeared to be linked to parvovirus B19, influenza, CMV and Epstein-Barr virus, according to a later analysis. A few of the identified cytomegalovirus-associated TCR beta chains were confirmed in vitro to be specific for cytomegalovirus antigens. Most CMV-associated TCR beta chains appeared to be HLA-restricted in a later analysis, and the HLA associations seemed to be driven largely by CMV exposure. A later analysis found that HLA-associated TCR beta chains were more clonally expanded and had lower generation probabilities than equally common non-associated chains. The classifier was reported to diagnose cytomegalovirus status with high specificity and sensitivity in both the original cohort and the validation cohort. According to a later genetic analysis, donors in an Asian-associated ancestry cluster had fewer N-insertions in productive TCRs than the roughly 670-donor mean. The cohort was sequenced for TCR beta chains only, and without alpha or paired-chain data the features that could be detected were limited. A further reported finding was that TCR beta sequences accurately predicted the HLA-A and HLA-B alleles for most subjects in the first cohort. Sequencing depth was assumed to be roughly uniform across donors in the presence/absence analyses, though that assumption may not hold. Some IMGT-functional V segments, including TRBV6-2 and TRBV6-3, could not be distinguished by the 87-base-pair reads and were therefore excluded. An earlier analysis of around 600 of the donors showed that most TCR beta V segments appeared in productive rearrangements either about 87% or about 30% of the time, which broadly matched IMGT annotations. An association between a missense DCLRE1C variant and V-gene and J-gene trimming of TCR beta chains was found in a later genetic analysis and replicated in an independent cohort. Linkage disequilibrium might explain the correlated functional status among segregating V segments, but an unknown experimental factor could not be ruled out. A later analysis associated roughly 17,000 TCR beta sequences with specific HLA alleles at a false discovery rate of 0.05. The authors suggested that the approach could potentially be generalized to other disease states and immunological phenotypes. Because counts were too low, seventeen rarely observed V segments, including chromosome 9 orphons, were left out of the earlier analysis of some 640 of the donors. While some public TCRs were present in many individuals, most TCR sequences turned up only very rarely across donors.

Including cysteine and phenylalanine, the CDR3 has 19 amino acids. This entry keeps only the CDR3 DNA: 57 bases, framed from base 1. Cut back by 0 bases and 1 base, the V and J ends lie 20 bases apart. The germline V gene encodes CDR1 SGHRS and CDR2 YFSETQ. Library preparation used the immunoSEQ multiplex PCR assay. For the multiplex PCR, a mixture combining 60 forward primers for TCR Vbeta segments and 13 reverse primers for TCR Jbeta segments was used. Amplification of the CDR3 region of rearranged TCR beta genes was performed with a multiplex PCR assay on genomic DNA. The amplified TCR beta libraries were sequenced on the Illumina HiSeq System as 87-base-pair reads. The study's processing was this. A later analysis counted about 80 million unique TCR beta chains across the roughly 700 repertoires, and around 9.9 million of these chains were shared by at least two donors. Raw reads were error-corrected and collapsed into unique sequences with a nearest-neighbor algorithm that merged closely related sequences to remove PCR and sequencing errors. V, D and J gene segments were assigned by aligning CDR3 sequences to IMGT reference sequences. Each retained sequence needed at least a six-nucleotide match to both a V gene segment and a J gene segment. A rearrangement was called productive if the CDR3 had no stop codons and remained in frame with V and J, and every other rearrangement was called non-productive. CDR3 was defined by IMGT convention, running from the second conserved V-encoded cysteine to the conserved J-encoded phenylalanine. In an earlier analysis of roughly 580 of the donors, sequences lacking an unambiguous match to a single V gene segment were excluded. An earlier analysis of a few hundred of the donors called V segments functional above 56.7% productive rearrangements and segregating when the between-donor standard deviation exceeded 5%. To diagnose cytomegalovirus status from the catalog of TCR beta chain sequences, a statistical classification framework was built. A later analysis assigned V and J genes by comparing TCR nucleotide sequences with IMGT/GENE-DB human TR gene sequences. Using the TCRdist pipeline, a later analysis assigned CDR3 sequences along with most-parsimonious VDJ recombination scenarios. In a later analysis, every TCR beta chain was defined by the combination of its CDR3 amino acid sequence and its V-gene family, and reads without a unique V-gene family were dropped. To address suspected cross-contamination and a sequencing artifact, a later analysis removed around 600 highly shared, low-generation-probability nucleotide sequences. In a later analysis, a clonal expansion index for each public chain was calculated from normalized within-repertoire ranks of inferred template counts. In a later analysis, generation probabilities were computed with a VDJ recombination model fitted to out-of-frame rearrangements, and the resulting probabilities were checked against IGoR. In a later analysis, TCR-TCR, TCR-HLA and TCR-CMV co-occurrence was scored with hypergeometric tests, and a repertoire-size bias correction was applied to TCR pairs. False discovery rates were estimated in a later analysis by permuting HLA or CMV assignments 20 times. A later analysis grouped co-occurring TCRs with DBSCAN, adding TCRdist sequence similarity when clustering within HLA-allele-positive subsets. Repertoires with fewer than 30,000 or more than 120,000 public chains, plus five repertoires with anomalous nucleotide sharing, were excluded from co-occurrence clustering. This immuneACCESS table, as held by TCRdb, lists in-frame sequences with V and J called but not all clones. Of the missing ones, under half trace to an unresolved V gene in checked studies; the others have no known cause. V and J calls plus clone size are reproduced from that table; the DNA served to infer D and trimming. Within this sample are roughly 100,000 clones, with over 12% of them counted one time only. Roughly 0.89% of the sample is held by the ten biggest clonotypes.

Turning to this clone: The specificity of this receptor is unknown. No much larger clone exists at a distance of one base, and base qualities are not known.

The cohort comprised 670 or so healthy bone marrow donors. At the time of sampling, every cohort member was nominally healthy, though immune exposures that went unrecorded were likely present. The donor tested CMV seronegative, placing the donor among the 350 to 400 seronegative members of the cohort. A peripheral blood sample was provided by each donor, and peripheral blood mononuclear cells were used for TCR beta sequencing. The Qiagen DNeasy Blood Extraction Kit was used to extract genomic DNA from the blood cell samples. This receptor was taken from a female donor in good health and CMV-seronegative. Material: PBMCs. The chain was built from TRBV5-1 and TRBJ2-1, and perhaps TRBD1 as D gene, on 6 matching bases. The DNA sequence is as follows: TGCGCCAGCAGCTTGGCCTTTGGCAGGGGAAGCGGTTCCTACAATGAGCAGTTCTTC. This translates into CASSLAFGRGSGSYNEQFF.